This T cell receptor (beta chain) was captured in a study of identical twins. Healthy Caucasian individuals made up all the donors. cDNA carried unique molecular identifiers, and a universal primer site was added by template switching. TCRdb passed the 5' RACE reads through MiXCR, listing each CDR3 protein once. The profile shows about 810,000 distinct CDR3 sequences, 9% to 15% of them singletons. Trimming cost V 0 bases and J 5 bases; bases outside gene matches: 7. Looked up from germline, CDR1 is DFQATT and CDR2 is SNEGSKA (reference sequence). The CDR3 loop spans 15 amino acids. This clonotype turned up a few times. The target antigen is unknown. Notes on the study in general: Analyses based on zero insertions could be partly confounded by invariant MAIT and iNKT cells.

These records were also assigned to another study, of yellow fever vaccine responses in identical twins. That report adds: In identical twins, vaccine T cell responses appeared partly shared and partly individual.

The TCR comes from a woman aged 18-30 years in good health. The gene calls are TRBV20-1 and TRBJ2-3, with 8 positions matching TRBD2. Sequenced input: PBMCs. This CDR3 is CSARDPGLAVDTQYF. CDR3 sequence (DNA): TGCAGTGCTAGAGACCCCGGACTAGCAGTAGATACGCAGTATTTT.